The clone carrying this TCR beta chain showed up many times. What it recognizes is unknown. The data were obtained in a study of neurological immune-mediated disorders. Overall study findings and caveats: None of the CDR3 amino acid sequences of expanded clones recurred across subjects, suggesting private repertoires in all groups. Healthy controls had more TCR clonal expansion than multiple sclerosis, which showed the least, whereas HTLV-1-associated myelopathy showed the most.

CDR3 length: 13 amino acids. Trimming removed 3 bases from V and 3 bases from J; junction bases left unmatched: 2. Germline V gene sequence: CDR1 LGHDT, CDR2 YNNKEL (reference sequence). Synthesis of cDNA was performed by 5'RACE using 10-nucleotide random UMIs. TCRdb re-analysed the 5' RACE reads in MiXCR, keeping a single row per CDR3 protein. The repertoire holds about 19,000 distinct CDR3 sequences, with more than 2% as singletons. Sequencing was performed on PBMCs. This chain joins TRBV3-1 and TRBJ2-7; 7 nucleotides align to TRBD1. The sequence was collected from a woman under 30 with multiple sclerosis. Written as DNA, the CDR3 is TGTGCCAGCAGCCATGACAGGGACTACGAGCAGTACTTC. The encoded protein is CASSHDRDYEQYF.